Listed below are T cell receptor beta chains from one sample, sequenced in a study of PD-L1 blockade in urothelial cancer. Sequenced by immunoSEQ multiplex PCR; TCRdb stores in-frame clones only, minus some. The sample has tens of thousands of clones, around 83% seen once. Sample: PBMCs, taken around atezolizumab (anti-PD-L1) treatment. These receptors were taken from a woman between 65 and 79 years old with urothelial cancer. Both conserved end residues are part of each CDR3. The order of the fields is CDR3 DNA, CDR3 protein, V gene, D gene, J gene, clone size. The D gene is left open where the match is weak. The listing skips clone size in some rows; elsewhere it reads once, few, many or a size class.

CDR3 DNA: TGCGCCAGCAGCCAAGAATGGCTAGCGGGGGGGGAAGAGACCCAGTACTTC; CDR3 protein: CASSQEWLAGGEETQYF; V gene: TRBV4-3; D gene: TRBD2; J gene: TRBJ2-5; clone size: .
CDR3 DNA: TGCGCCAGCAGCCAGAGCCGGGACAGGGGGGATCTCCGCAATCAGCCCCAGCATTTT; CDR3 protein: CASSQSRDRGDLRNQPQHF; V gene: TRBV4-1; D gene: TRBD1; J gene: TRBJ1-5; clone size: .
CDR3 DNA: TGTGCCAGCAGTTACGATAATGGAGCCGAGCAGTACTTC; CDR3 protein: CASSYDNGAEQYF; V gene: TRBV6-5; D gene: .; J gene: TRBJ2-7; clone size: .
CDR3 DNA: TGCGCCAGCAGCCCATTATTTGACATGAACTCTGGAAACACCATATATTTT; CDR3 protein: CASSPLFDMNSGNTIYF; V gene: TRBV5-1; D gene: .; J gene: TRBJ1-3; clone size: .
CDR3 DNA: TGTGCCAGCAGCTTACCCCCCCGGGTCGAGCAGTACTTC; CDR3 protein: CASSLPPRVEQYF; V gene: TRBV7-2; D gene: .; J gene: TRBJ2-7; clone size: .
CDR3 DNA: TGTGCCAGCAGCTTAAGGTTGGCTAGCCACAAGTATTTT; CDR3 protein: CASSLRLASHKYF; V gene: TRBV7-2; D gene: .; J gene: TRBJ2-3; clone size: .
CDR3 DNA: TGTGCCATCAGTGGGTCAGGAGGGCGGGGCACAGATACGCAGTATTTT; CDR3 protein: CAISGSGGRGTDTQYF; V gene: TRBV10-3; D gene: .; J gene: TRBJ2-3; clone size: .
CDR3 DNA: TGTGCCAGCAGTGAAGTCTTCGGAGCAGTTGAAAAACTGTTTTTT; CDR3 protein: CASSEVFGAVEKLFF; V gene: TRBV6-1; D gene: .; J gene: TRBJ1-4; clone size: .
CDR3 DNA: TGTGCCAGTAGTGCCGACAGGGCCACGCAGTATTTT; CDR3 protein: CASSADRATQYF; V gene: TRBV19; D gene: TRBD1; J gene: TRBJ2-3; clone size: .
CDR3 DNA: TGTGCCAGCAGTATATCGGGACAGGGGAGGACCCAGTACTTC; CDR3 protein: CASSISGQGRTQYF; V gene: TRBV6-5; D gene: TRBD1; J gene: TRBJ2-5; clone size: .
CDR3 DNA: TGCGCCAGCAGCTTGGCTCCGAGCCTCGAGCAGTACTTC; CDR3 protein: CASSLAPSLEQYF; V gene: TRBV5-1; D gene: .; J gene: TRBJ2-7; clone size: once
CDR3 DNA: TGTGCCAGCAGTTTACAGGGGGAACACTATGGCTACACCTTC; CDR3 protein: CASSLQGEHYGYTF; V gene: TRBV27; D gene: TRBD1; J gene: TRBJ1-2; clone size: .
CDR3 DNA: TGCGCCAGCAGCTTGGCGGACCTAACAAGGGGGTACACTGAAGCTTTCTTT; CDR3 protein: CASSLADLTRGYTEAFF; V gene: TRBV5-1; D gene: .; J gene: TRBJ1-1; clone size: .
CDR3 DNA: TGCGCCAGCAGCTCGACTAGCGGGAGCGCTACCTCCTACGAGCAGTACTTC; CDR3 protein: CASSSTSGSATSYEQYF; V gene: TRBV5-1; D gene: TRBD2; J gene: TRBJ2-7; clone size: .
CDR3 DNA: TGTGCCAGCGGGGAAGGGGGCGGCGAGCAGTACTTC; CDR3 protein: CASGEGGGEQYF; V gene: TRBV7-3; D gene: TRBD1; J gene: TRBJ2-7; clone size: .
CDR3 DNA: TGTGCCAGCAGTGTGGATGGAGGACGGCTTAACAATCAGCCCCAGCATTTT; CDR3 protein: CASSVDGGRLNNQPQHF; V gene: TRBV6-1; D gene: .; J gene: TRBJ1-5; clone size: .
CDR3 DNA: TGTGCCAGCAGCGTAGGTGCGGGACAGGGATTAACTAATGAAAAACTGTTTTTT; CDR3 protein: CASSVGAGQGLTNEKLFF; V gene: TRBV9; D gene: TRBD1; J gene: TRBJ1-4; clone size: .
CDR3 DNA: TGTGCCAGCCTCCCCCTGACAGCATATGGCTACACCTTC; CDR3 protein: CASLPLTAYGYTF; V gene: TRBV2; D gene: .; J gene: TRBJ1-2; clone size: .
CDR3 DNA: TGTGCCAGCAGCTTAGCTGCGGGAGGGCCGTCAGAGACCCAGTACTTC; CDR3 protein: CASSLAAGGPSETQYF; V gene: TRBV7-3; D gene: TRBD2; J gene: TRBJ2-5; clone size: .
CDR3 DNA: TGTGCCAGCTCACCACCGGGACAGCAAGAGACCCAGTACTTC; CDR3 protein: CASSPPGQQETQYF; V gene: TRBV18; D gene: TRBD1; J gene: TRBJ2-5; clone size: .
CDR3 DNA: TGCAGCGTTGCGGAGGGATATAGCAATCAGCCCCAGCATTTT; CDR3 protein: CSVAEGYSNQPQHF; V gene: TRBV29-1; D gene: .; J gene: TRBJ1-5; clone size: once
CDR3 DNA: TGTGCCAGCAGCCGCCGTACCCGGACTAGCGGGAGGGCCCAACTTGGCGGGGAGCTGTTTTTT; CDR3 protein: CASSRRTRTSGRAQLGGELFF; V gene: TRBV7-7; D gene: TRBD2; J gene: TRBJ2-2; clone size: .
CDR3 DNA: TGTGCCAGCAGCCGCTACCCTGTGACAGGGGCGAGGACTGAAGCTTTCTTT; CDR3 protein: CASSRYPVTGARTEAFF; V gene: TRBV27; D gene: TRBD1; J gene: TRBJ1-1; clone size: .
CDR3 DNA: TGCGCCAGCAGCCAAGAATGGACAGGGGGGAATTCACCCCTCCACTTT; CDR3 protein: CASSQEWTGGNSPLHF; V gene: TRBV4-3; D gene: TRBD1; J gene: TRBJ1-6; clone size: .
CDR3 DNA: TGTGCCAGCAGCTTAGCTAGCACCGCAGATACGCAGTATTTT; CDR3 protein: CASSLASTADTQYF; V gene: TRBV11-2; D gene: .; J gene: TRBJ2-3; clone size: .
CDR3 DNA: TGCGCCAGCAGCTTGGAGGGGACACCCCGACCCACCGGGGAGCTGTTTTTT; CDR3 protein: CASSLEGTPRPTGELFF; V gene: TRBV5-1; D gene: .; J gene: TRBJ2-2; clone size: .
CDR3 DNA: TGTGCCAGCAGCCAAGAGCCGGGACAGGGTTGGAGCTACACCTTC; CDR3 protein: CASSQEPGQGWSYTF; V gene: TRBV5-4; D gene: TRBD1; J gene: TRBJ1-2; clone size: .
CDR3 DNA: TGTGCCAGTAGACCCGGACAGGGCAACTATGGCTACACCTTC; CDR3 protein: CASRPGQGNYGYTF; V gene: TRBV19; D gene: TRBD1; J gene: TRBJ1-2; clone size: .
CDR3 DNA: TGTGCCATCAGTGAGTCAAGGGGCCGCACAGGGCCAAACACTGAAGCTTTCTTT; CDR3 protein: CAISESRGRTGPNTEAFF; V gene: TRBV10-3; D gene: .; J gene: TRBJ1-1; clone size: .
CDR3 DNA: TGTGCCAGCAGCCTCCTAGGACTAGCGGGAGGACAAGAGACCCAGTACTTC; CDR3 protein: CASSLLGLAGGQETQYF; V gene: TRBV9; D gene: TRBD2; J gene: TRBJ2-5; clone size: few
CDR3 DNA: TGTGCCACCAGCAGAGAGGTAGGGGGGAACACTGAAGCTTTCTTT; CDR3 protein: CATSREVGGNTEAFF; V gene: TRBV15; D gene: .; J gene: TRBJ1-1; clone size: .
CDR3 DNA: TGTGCCAGCAGTGACCCCAGCGGGGGCACTGAAGCTTTCTTT; CDR3 protein: CASSDPSGGTEAFF; V gene: TRBV25-1; D gene: .; J gene: TRBJ1-1; clone size: .
CDR3 DNA: TGCAGCGTTGCTCCAGGGGAGTCCTACGAGCAGTACTTC; CDR3 protein: CSVAPGESYEQYF; V gene: TRBV29-1; D gene: .; J gene: TRBJ2-7; clone size: .
CDR3 DNA: TGTGCCAGCAGGACAGGGGGCTCCTACAATGAGCAGTTCTTC; CDR3 protein: CASRTGGSYNEQFF; V gene: TRBV28; D gene: TRBD1; J gene: TRBJ2-1; clone size: .
CDR3 DNA: TGTGCCACCAGCAGGGGGACAGGGGAATTCAATGAGCAGTTCTTC; CDR3 protein: CATSRGTGEFNEQFF; V gene: TRBV15; D gene: TRBD1; J gene: TRBJ2-1; clone size: .
CDR3 DNA: TGTGCCAGCAGCTTGCTGGGACAGCAACTTCAAGAGACCCAGTACTTC; CDR3 protein: CASSLLGQQLQETQYF; V gene: TRBV5-6; D gene: TRBD1; J gene: TRBJ2-5; clone size: .
CDR3 DNA: TGCGCCAGCAGCTTGGCCGCGGGAGGGGATACGCAGTATTTT; CDR3 protein: CASSLAAGGDTQYF; V gene: TRBV5-1; D gene: TRBD2; J gene: TRBJ2-3; clone size: few
CDR3 DNA: TGTGCCAGCAGCCCTACCTCAAGCGGGTACCAAGAGACCCAGTACTTC; CDR3 protein: CASSPTSSGYQETQYF; V gene: TRBV9; D gene: .; J gene: TRBJ2-5; clone size: .
CDR3 DNA: TGCAGCGCGCGGGGCCTGGCAGCTTTCTTT; CDR3 protein: CSARGLAAFF; V gene: TRBV29-1; D gene: .; J gene: TRBJ1-1; clone size: few
CDR3 DNA: TGTGCCAGCAGCTCCCAGACAGGGATCGCAGATACGCAGTATTTT; CDR3 protein: CASSSQTGIADTQYF; V gene: TRBV7-9; D gene: TRBD1; J gene: TRBJ2-3; clone size: .
CDR3 DNA: TGTGCCAGCAGCCGAACACCGAGTAGCACAGGGGGCGCAGGCAATCAGCCCCAGCATTTT; CDR3 protein: CASSRTPSSTGGAGNQPQHF; V gene: TRBV7-6; D gene: TRBD1; J gene: TRBJ1-5; clone size: .
CDR3 DNA: TGCGCCAGCACCCGGCCAACAGGAGATGGCGGACTAGCGGGATACAATGAGCAGTTCTTC; CDR3 protein: CASTRPTGDGGLAGYNEQFF; V gene: TRBV5-1; D gene: TRBD2; J gene: TRBJ2-1; clone size: .
CDR3 DNA: TGTGCCACCCAGACAGGCCGATCCTCGGAGCAGTACTTC; CDR3 protein: CATQTGRSSEQYF; V gene: TRBV6-6; D gene: .; J gene: TRBJ2-7; clone size: .
CDR3 DNA: TGCGCCAGCAGCCCACCCGGGACAGGGGAAGGCTACACCTTC; CDR3 protein: CASSPPGTGEGYTF; V gene: TRBV5-1; D gene: TRBD1; J gene: TRBJ1-2; clone size: .
CDR3 DNA: TGTGCCAGCAGTTACTGGCAGGATAAACAAGAGACCCAGTACTTC; CDR3 protein: CASSYWQDKQETQYF; V gene: TRBV6-5; D gene: .; J gene: TRBJ2-5; clone size: .
CDR3 DNA: TGTGCCAGCAGTGAAGGACAGGTAGCCTACGAGCAGTACTTC; CDR3 protein: CASSEGQVAYEQYF; V gene: TRBV25-1; D gene: TRBD1; J gene: TRBJ2-7; clone size: .
CDR3 DNA: TGTGCCAGCAGCCCCGGGACAGGGTTTCGTCCGCAGTATTTT; CDR3 protein: CASSPGTGFRPQYF; V gene: TRBV5-6; D gene: TRBD1; J gene: TRBJ2-3; clone size: few
CDR3 DNA: TGCGCCAGCAATCCCGGGGGGGGGAACCCCTACGAGCAGTACTTC; CDR3 protein: CASNPGGGNPYEQYF; V gene: TRBV5-1; D gene: TRBD2; J gene: TRBJ2-7; clone size: once
CDR3 DNA: TGTGCCAGCAGCCGCCGGGACAGGCTCTATGGCTACACCTTC; CDR3 protein: CASSRRDRLYGYTF; V gene: TRBV28; D gene: TRBD1; J gene: TRBJ1-2; clone size: .
CDR3 DNA: TGTGCCAGCAGCTTAGCCCCGGGACAGACCGCTGGCGAGCAGTACTTC; CDR3 protein: CASSLAPGQTAGEQYF; V gene: TRBV7-8; D gene: TRBD1; J gene: TRBJ2-7; clone size: .
CDR3 DNA: TGTGCCAGTAGTTCCTCCGGGACAGGGGACGGCTACACCTTC; CDR3 protein: CASSSSGTGDGYTF; V gene: TRBV19; D gene: TRBD1; J gene: TRBJ1-2; clone size: few
CDR3 DNA: TGTGCCAGCAGTAGTCCGGTAGCGGGGCGGGAGACCCAGTACTTC; CDR3 protein: CASSSPVAGRETQYF; V gene: TRBV2; D gene: TRBD2; J gene: TRBJ2-5; clone size: .
CDR3 DNA: TGTGCCAGCAGCCTCGGACTAGCGGCGCAAGAGACCCAGTACTTC; CDR3 protein: CASSLGLAAQETQYF; V gene: TRBV7-9; D gene: TRBD2; J gene: TRBJ2-5; clone size: .
CDR3 DNA: TGCGCCAGCAGCTCCGGACAGGGGGCTTACGGAAACACCATATATTTT; CDR3 protein: CASSSGQGAYGNTIYF; V gene: TRBV5-1; D gene: TRBD1; J gene: TRBJ1-3; clone size: .
CDR3 DNA: TGTGCCAGTAGTAAAGGACAACCTGAAGCTTTCTTT; CDR3 protein: CASSKGQPEAFF; V gene: TRBV19; D gene: .; J gene: TRBJ1-1; clone size: .